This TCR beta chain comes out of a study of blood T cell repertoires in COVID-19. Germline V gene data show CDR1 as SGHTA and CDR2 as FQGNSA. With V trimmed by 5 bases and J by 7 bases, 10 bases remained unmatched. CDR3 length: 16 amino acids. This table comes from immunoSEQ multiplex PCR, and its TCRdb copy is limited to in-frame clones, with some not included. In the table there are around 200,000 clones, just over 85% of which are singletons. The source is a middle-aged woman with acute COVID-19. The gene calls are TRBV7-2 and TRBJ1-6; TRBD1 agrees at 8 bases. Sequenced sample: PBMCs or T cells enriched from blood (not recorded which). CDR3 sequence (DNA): TGTGCCAGCAGCCCCCAACAGGGGGGTTTGAATTCACCCCTCCACTTT. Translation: CASSPQQGGLNSPLHF.